This paragraph covers one TCR beta chain sequence. Antigen: not known. The germline V gene has CDR1 SGHDT and CDR2 YYEEEE. The CDR3 consists of 15 residues. V was clipped by 0 bases and J by 4 bases, with 11 bases between them. This entry is derived from a study of T-cell reconstitution after alpha-beta-depleted transplantation in children. Study-wide results and limits: Surviving thymic progenitors and recipient T cells were the source of high TCRbeta diversity at day 60 in some patients. Alpha-beta T cells present about two months after transplant were reported to originate from several hundred expanded graft clones. From newly produced T cells came most of the T-cell counts and diversity one year after transplant.

Molecular barcoding with unique molecular identifiers was used for the TCRbeta library. Each CDR3 protein is one row after TCRdb ran MiXCR on the PCR reads. The table includes about 78,000 distinct CDR3 sequences, 13% to 15% detected once. The chain employs TRBV5-6 and TRBJ2-1, with D perhaps TRBD1 (6 bases). This sequence was found in a male patient between 2 and 9 years old who had a stem cell transplant for acute lymphoblastic leukemia, so the T cells may come from the graft donor. The sample consisted of PBMCs, mostly from graft donor cells, taken 180 days after TCRalphabeta/CD19-depleted stem cell transplant. The CDR3 reads CASSLGQAVYNEQFF. DNA for the CDR3: TGTGCCAGCAGCTTGGGACAGGCCGTTTACAATGAGCAGTTCTTC.